Shown below are 5 T cell receptor beta chains from a single sample sequenced in a study of T cell responses to AZD1222 COVID-19 vaccine. The assay was immunoSEQ multiplex PCR, and TCRdb's table has in-frame clones only and misses some. Among 93,000 or so clones listed, 91% were seen once. The starting material was peripheral blood, obtained on day 0 of AZD1222 vaccination. The receptors here all came from an adult in good health.

This clone came up once. V is TRBV3-1 (or the pseudogene TRBV3-2) and J is TRBJ2-1; 7 bases line up with TRBD2. The germline gives CDR1 LGHDT, CDR2 YNNKEL (reference sequence). This CDR3 has 13 residues. J gave up 3 bases and V 5 bases, and 1 base lay outside the gene matches. The CDR3 coding sequence is TGTGCCAGCAGCGGGGACTACTACAATGAGCAGTTCTTC. Encoded protein: CASSGDYYNEQFF.

The rearrangement uses TRBV6-5 and TRBJ1-6; D gene ambiguous. The V end was cut by 5 bases, the J end by 2 bases, with 7 bases between. CDR1 is MNHEY and CDR2 is SVGAGI in the germline V gene. The CDR3 consists of 14 residues. For the CDR3, the DNA is TGTGCCAGCAGTAGAGGTCCCTATAATTCACCCCTCCACTTT. Its translation is CASSRGPYNSPLHF.

This clone was counted a single time. V gene TRBV5-6 combines with J gene TRBJ2-7; no definite D call. V was pared by 3 bases and J by 3 bases, with 13 bases between. This CDR3 is 14 amino acids long. Germline CDR1 is SGHDT and CDR2 is YYEEEE. The CDR3 DNA reads TGTGCCAGCAGCTCCTCTTTCGGCGGCTACGAGCAGTACTTC. Its protein is CASSSSFGGYEQYF.

The chain recombines TRBV9 with TRBJ2-1, with 10 bases lining up with TRBD2. The CDR3 loop spans 16 amino acids. Germline V gene data show CDR1 as SGDLS and CDR2 as YYNGEE. V shed 0 bases, J shed 8 bases, and the junction held 8 bases outside the gene matches. The CDR3 bases are TGTGCCAGCAGCGTAGTAAGCGGGAGGGCCCGTGATGAGCAGTTCTTC. It encodes CASSVVSGRARDEQFF.

The chain joins TRBV19 to TRBJ1-5, with D uncertain. The germline V and J ends were trimmed by 7 bases and 4 bases, with 14 bases remaining between them. From germline, CDR1 is LNHDA and CDR2 SQIVND (reference sequence). This CDR3 contains 14 residues. The CDR3 DNA follows: TGTGCCAGTAATCCTGGGAGTAAGAATCAGCCCCAGCATTTT. This gives the protein CASNPGSKNQPQHF.